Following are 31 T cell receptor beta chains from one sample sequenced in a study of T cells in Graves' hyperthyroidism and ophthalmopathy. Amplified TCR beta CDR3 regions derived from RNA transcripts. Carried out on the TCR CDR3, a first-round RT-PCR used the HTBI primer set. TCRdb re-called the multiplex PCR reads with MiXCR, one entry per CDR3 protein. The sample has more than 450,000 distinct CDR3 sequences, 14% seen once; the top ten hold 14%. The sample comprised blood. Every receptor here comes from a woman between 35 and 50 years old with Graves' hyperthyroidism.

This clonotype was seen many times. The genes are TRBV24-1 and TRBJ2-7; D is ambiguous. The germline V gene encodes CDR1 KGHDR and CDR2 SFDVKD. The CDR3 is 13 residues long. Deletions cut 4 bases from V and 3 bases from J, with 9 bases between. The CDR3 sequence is CATSDQDFYEQYF. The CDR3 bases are TGTGCCACCAGTGACCAGGATTTCTACGAGCAGTACTTC.

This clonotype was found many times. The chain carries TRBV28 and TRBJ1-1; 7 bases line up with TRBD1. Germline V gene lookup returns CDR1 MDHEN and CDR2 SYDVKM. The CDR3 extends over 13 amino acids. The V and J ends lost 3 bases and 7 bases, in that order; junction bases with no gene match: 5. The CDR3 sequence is CASSFDRVGEAFF. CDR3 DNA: TGTGCCAGCAGTTTCGACAGGGTAGGTGAAGCTTTCTTT.

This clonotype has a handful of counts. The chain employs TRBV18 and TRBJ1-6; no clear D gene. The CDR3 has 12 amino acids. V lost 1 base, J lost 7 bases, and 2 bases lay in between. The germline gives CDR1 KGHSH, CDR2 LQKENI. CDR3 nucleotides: TGTGCCAGCTCACCACAGAATTCACCCCTCCACTTT. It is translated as CASSPQNSPLHF.

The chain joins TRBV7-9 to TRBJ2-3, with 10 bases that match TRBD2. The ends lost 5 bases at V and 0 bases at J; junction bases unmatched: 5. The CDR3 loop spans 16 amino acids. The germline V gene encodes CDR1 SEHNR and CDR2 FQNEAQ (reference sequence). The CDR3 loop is CASSQTSGPSTDTQYF. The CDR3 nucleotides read TGTGCCAGCAGCCAGACTAGCGGGCCAAGCACAGATACGCAGTATTTT. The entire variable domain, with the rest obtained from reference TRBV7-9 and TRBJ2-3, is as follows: DTGVSQNPRHKITKRGQNVTFRCDPISEHNRLYWYRQTLGQGPEFLTYFQNEAQLEKSRLLSDRFSAERPKGSFSTLEIQRTEQGDSAMYLCASSQTSGPSTDTQYFGPGTRLTVL.

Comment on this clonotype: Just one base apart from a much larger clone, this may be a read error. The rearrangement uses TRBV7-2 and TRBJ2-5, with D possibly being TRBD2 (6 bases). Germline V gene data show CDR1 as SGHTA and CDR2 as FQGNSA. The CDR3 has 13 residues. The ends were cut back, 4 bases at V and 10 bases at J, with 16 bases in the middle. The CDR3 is CASSSMDGGGQYF. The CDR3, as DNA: TGTGCCAGCAGCTCGATGGACGGGGGTGGCCAGTACTTC.

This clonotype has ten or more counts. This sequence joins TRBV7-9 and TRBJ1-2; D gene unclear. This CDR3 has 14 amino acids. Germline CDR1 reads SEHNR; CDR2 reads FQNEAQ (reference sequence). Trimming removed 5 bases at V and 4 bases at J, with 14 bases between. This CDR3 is CASSRPGETYGYTF. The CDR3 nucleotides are TGTGCCAGCAGCCGTCCCGGAGAGACCTATGGCTACACCTTC.

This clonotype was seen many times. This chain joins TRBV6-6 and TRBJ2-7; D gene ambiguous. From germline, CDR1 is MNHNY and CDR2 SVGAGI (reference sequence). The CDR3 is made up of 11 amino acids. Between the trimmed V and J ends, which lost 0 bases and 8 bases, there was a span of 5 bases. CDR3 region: CASSYSQKQYF. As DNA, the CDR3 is TGTGCCAGCAGTTACTCGCAGAAGCAGTACTTC.

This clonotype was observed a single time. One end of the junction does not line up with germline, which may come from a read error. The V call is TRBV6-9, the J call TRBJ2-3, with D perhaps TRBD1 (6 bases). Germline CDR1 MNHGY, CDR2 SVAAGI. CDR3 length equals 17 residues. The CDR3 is CTSSSRDPGAVTDTHYF. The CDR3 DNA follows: TGTACCAGCAGTTCCCGGGACCCAGGGGCGGTCACAGATACGCACTATTTT.

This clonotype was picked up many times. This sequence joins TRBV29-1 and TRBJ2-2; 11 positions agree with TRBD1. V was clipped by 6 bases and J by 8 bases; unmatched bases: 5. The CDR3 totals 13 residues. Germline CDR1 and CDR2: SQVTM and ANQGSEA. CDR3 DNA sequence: TGCAGCGTCACGGGACAGGGGGGTGGGGAGCTGTTTTTT. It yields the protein CSVTGQGGGELFF.

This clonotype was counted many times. CDR3 protein: CASRRDPRDTQYF. CDR3 nucleotide sequence: TGTGCCAGCAGGCGGGACCCCCGGGATACGCAGTATTTT. The V call is TRBV28, the J call TRBJ2-3, with D possibly matching TRBD2 (6 bases). Trimming shortened V by 6 bases and J by 6 bases, and 13 bases separated the two germline ends. This CDR3 has 13 residues. Germline CDR1 MDHEN, CDR2 SYDVKM.

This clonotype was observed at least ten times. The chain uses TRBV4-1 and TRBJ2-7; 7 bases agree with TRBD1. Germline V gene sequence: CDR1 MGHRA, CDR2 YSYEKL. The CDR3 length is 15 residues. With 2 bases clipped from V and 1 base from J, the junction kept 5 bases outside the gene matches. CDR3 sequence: CASSQNRGASYEQYF. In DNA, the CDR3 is TGCGCCAGCAGCCAAAACAGGGGCGCATCCTACGAGCAGTACTTC.

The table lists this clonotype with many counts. CDR3 loop: CSARGWDPNNEQFF. The CDR3, as DNA: TGCAGTGCTAGAGGTTGGGACCCTAACAATGAGCAGTTCTTC. The genes are TRBV20-1 and TRBJ2-1; tentatively, D is TRBD1 or TRBD2 (5 bases each). The CDR3 spans 14 residues. Germline-derived CDR1 and CDR2 are DFQATT and SNEGSKA (reference sequence). V was cut by 1 base and J by 5 bases, with 12 bases left in between.

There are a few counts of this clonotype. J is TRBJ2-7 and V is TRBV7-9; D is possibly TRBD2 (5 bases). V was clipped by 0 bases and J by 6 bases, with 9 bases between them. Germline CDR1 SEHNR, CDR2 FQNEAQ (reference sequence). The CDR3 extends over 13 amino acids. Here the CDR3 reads CASSLAVEGEQYF. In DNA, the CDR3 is TGTGCCAGCAGCTTAGCAGTTGAGGGCGAGCAGTACTTC.

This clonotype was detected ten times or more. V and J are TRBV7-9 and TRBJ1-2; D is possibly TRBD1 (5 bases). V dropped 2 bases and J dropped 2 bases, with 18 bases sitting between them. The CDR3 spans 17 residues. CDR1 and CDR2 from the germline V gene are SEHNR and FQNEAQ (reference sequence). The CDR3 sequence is CASSLYPPQRGNYGYTF. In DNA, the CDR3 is TGTGCCAGCAGCTTATACCCGCCACAACGGGGGAACTATGGCTACACCTTC.

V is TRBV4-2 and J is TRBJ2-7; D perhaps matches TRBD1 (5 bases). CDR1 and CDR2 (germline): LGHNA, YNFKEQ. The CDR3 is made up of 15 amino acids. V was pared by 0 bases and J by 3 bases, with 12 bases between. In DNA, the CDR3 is TGTGCCAGCAGCCAAGACGTGCAGGGTGGCTACGAGCAGTACTTC. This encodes CASSQDVQGGYEQYF.

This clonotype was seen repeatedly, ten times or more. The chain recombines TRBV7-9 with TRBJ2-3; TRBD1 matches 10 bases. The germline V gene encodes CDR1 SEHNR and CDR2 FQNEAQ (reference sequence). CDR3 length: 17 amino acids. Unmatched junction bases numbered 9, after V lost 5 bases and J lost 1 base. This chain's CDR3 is CASSGQGVRVRTDTQYF. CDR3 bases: TGTGCCAGCAGCGGACAGGGGGTACGTGTCCGCACAGATACGCAGTATTTT. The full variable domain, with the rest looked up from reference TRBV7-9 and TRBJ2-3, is DTGVSQNPRHKITKRGQNVTFRCDPISEHNRLYWYRQTLGQGPEFLTYFQNEAQLEKSRLLSDRFSAERPKGSFSTLEIQRTEQGDSAMYLCASSGQGVRVRTDTQYFGPGTRLTVL.

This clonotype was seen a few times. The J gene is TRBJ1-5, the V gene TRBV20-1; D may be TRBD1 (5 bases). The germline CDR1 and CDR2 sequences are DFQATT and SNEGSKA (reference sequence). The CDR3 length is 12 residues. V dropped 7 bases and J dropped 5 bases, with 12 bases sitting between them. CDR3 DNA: TGCAGTGTCACGGGAGGGGATCAGCCCCAGCATTTT. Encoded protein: CSVTGGDQPQHF.

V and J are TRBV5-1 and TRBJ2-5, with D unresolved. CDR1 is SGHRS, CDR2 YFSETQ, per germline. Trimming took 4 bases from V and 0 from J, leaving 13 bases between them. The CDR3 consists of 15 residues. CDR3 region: CASSGLDPDQETQYF. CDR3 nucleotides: TGCGCCAGCAGCGGCTTGGACCCAGACCAAGAGACCCAGTACTTC.

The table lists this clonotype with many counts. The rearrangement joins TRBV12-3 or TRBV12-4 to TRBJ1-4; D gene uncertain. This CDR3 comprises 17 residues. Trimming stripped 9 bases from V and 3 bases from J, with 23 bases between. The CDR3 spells CASPPGAGPAANEKLFF. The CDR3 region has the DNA TGTGCCAGTCCTCCCGGTGCAGGTCCTGCAGCTAATGAAAAACTGTTTTTT.

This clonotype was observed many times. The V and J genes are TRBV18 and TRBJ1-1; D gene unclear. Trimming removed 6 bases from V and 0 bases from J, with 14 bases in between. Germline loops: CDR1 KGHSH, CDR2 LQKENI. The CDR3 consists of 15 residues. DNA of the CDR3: TGTGCCAGCTCGCCCCAGGCGGTCATGAACACTGAAGCTTTCTTT. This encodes CASSPQAVMNTEAFF.

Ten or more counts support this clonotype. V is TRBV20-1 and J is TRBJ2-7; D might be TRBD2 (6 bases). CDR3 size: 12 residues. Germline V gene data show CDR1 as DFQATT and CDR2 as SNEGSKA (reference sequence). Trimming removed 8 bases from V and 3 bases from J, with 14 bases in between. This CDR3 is CSYSGTLYEQYF. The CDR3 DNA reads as TGCAGTTATAGCGGAACCCTCTACGAGCAGTACTTC.

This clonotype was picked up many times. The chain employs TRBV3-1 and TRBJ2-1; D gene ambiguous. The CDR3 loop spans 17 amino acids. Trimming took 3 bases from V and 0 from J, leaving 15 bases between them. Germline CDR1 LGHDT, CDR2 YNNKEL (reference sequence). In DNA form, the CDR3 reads TGTGCCAGCAGCCAGTCAGTGACGCCTAGCTCCTACAATGAGCAGTTCTTC. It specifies CASSQSVTPSSYNEQFF.

The CDR3 loop reads CASSLAFAGSSYEQYF. CDR3 nucleotide sequence: TGTGCCAGCAGCTTGGCCTTTGCGGGGAGCTCCTACGAGCAGTACTTC. This chain joins TRBV5-6 and TRBJ2-7; a weak D match, TRBD2 (6 bases). The CDR3 is 16 amino acids. CDR1 SGHDT and CDR2 YYEEEE come from the germline V gene. Trimming removed 0 bases from V and 0 bases from J, with 13 bases in between.

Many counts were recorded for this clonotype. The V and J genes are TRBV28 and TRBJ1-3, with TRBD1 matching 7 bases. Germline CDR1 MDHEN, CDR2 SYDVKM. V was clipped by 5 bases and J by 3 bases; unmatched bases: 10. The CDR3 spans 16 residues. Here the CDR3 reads CASSQDRAISGNTIYF. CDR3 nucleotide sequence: TGTGCCAGCAGTCAAGACAGGGCCATTAGTGGAAACACCATATATTTT.

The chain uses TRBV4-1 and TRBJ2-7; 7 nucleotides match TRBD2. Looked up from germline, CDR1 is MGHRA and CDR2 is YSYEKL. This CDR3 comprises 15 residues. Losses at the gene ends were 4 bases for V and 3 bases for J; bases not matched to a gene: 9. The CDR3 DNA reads TGCGCCAGCAGCCCGACGGGGGGAGCGAACTACGAGCAGTACTTC. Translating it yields CASSPTGGANYEQYF.

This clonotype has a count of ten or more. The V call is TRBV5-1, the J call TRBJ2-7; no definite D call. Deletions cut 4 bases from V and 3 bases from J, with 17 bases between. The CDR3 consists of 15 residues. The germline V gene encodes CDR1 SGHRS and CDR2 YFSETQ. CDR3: CASSPTAVQHYEQYF. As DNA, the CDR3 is TGCGCCAGCAGCCCGACTGCGGTACAGCACTACGAGCAGTACTTC. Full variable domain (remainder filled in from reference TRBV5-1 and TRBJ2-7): KAGVTQTPRYLIKTRGQQVTLSCSPISGHRSVSWYQQTPGQGLQFLFEYFSETQRNKGNFPGRFSGRQFSNSRSEMNVSTLELGDSALYLCASSPTAVQHYEQYFGPGTRLTVT.

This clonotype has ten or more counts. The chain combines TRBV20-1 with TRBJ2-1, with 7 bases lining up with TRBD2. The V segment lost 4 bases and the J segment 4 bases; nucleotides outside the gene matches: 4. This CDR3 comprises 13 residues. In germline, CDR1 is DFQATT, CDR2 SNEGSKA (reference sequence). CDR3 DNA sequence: TGCAGTGCTACCAGCGGGATTTACAATGAGCAGTTCTTC. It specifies CSATSGIYNEQFF.

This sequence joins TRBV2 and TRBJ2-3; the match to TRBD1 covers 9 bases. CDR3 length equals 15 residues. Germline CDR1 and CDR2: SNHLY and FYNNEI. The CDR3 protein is CSAVTRDRGTDTQYF. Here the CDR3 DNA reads TGTTCAGCGGTGACGCGGGACAGGGGCACAGATACGCAGTATTTT.

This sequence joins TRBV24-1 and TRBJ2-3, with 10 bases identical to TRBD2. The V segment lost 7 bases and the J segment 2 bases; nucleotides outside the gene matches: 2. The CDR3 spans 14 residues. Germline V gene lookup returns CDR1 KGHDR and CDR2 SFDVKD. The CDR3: CATSLAGDTDTQYF. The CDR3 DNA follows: TGTGCCACCAGCCTAGCGGGGGACACAGATACGCAGTATTTT.

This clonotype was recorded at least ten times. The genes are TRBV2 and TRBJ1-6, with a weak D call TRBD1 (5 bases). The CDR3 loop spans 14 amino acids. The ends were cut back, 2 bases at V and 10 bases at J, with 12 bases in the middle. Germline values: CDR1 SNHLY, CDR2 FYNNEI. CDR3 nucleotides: TGTGCCAGCAGTGAACAGGGATGGGGCTCACCCCTCCACTTT. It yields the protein CASSEQGWGSPLHF.

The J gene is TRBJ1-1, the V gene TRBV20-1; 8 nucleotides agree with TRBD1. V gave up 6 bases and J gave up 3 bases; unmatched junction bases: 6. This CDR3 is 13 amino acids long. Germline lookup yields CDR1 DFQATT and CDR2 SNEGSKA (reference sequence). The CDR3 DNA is TGCAGTGCCGCGGGACAGGTTGACACTGAAGCTTTCTTT. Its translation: CSAAGQVDTEAFF.